A single sample gave rise to the 21 T cell receptor beta chains below, sequenced in a study of vaccination effects on CD4 cells after COVID-19 (dated 2022 in TCRdb). Their antigens remain unidentified. In the ViraFEST assay, PBMC were stimulated with viral peptide pools, and antigen-specific CD4+ T cell clonotypes were then identified by expansion using TCR sequencing. After about 9 days of culture, CD4+ T cells were isolated with the EasySep CD4+ T cell isolation kit. Each participant received two doses of an mRNA SARS-CoV-2 vaccine, either BNT162b2 or mRNA-1273. The protocol used for the library was the immunoSEQ multiplex PCR assay. TCRdb limited this immuneACCESS table to in-frame rearrangements with V and J called. A share of clones is missing; checked studies link under half to unresolved V genes, and the rest is unexplained. This sample is represented by tens of thousands of clones; roughly 81% of them were singletons. The leading ten clones occupy around 5.1% of the sample.

The source material was CD4+ T cells from PBMCs cultured with SARS-CoV-2 spike peptides, sampled after COVID-19 vaccination. The cell subset or site label for this specimen denotes: SARS-CoV-2 spike overlapping peptide pool stimulation. These receptors came from a human donor who received a COVID-19 vaccine. Some clones in this sample may be carry-over from other donors' samples.

The J gene is TRBJ1-1, the V gene TRBV5-1; D unresolved. The length of the CDR3 is 15 residues. V lost 0 bases to trimming and J lost 3 bases, with 12 bases between them. The V gene's germline CDR1 is SGHRS and CDR2 YFSETQ. The CDR3 here is CASSLDDITDTEAFF. The DNA for the CDR3 is TGCGCCAGCAGCTTGGATGACATAACCGACACTGAAGCTTTCTTT.

The chain employs TRBV23-1 and TRBJ1-2; the D is unclear. TRBV23-1 is classed as an ORF, of uncertain function. Trimming took 4 bases from V and 0 from J, leaving 12 bases between them. CDR3 size: 15 residues. CDR3 nucleotide sequence: TGCGCCAGCAGTCGCATTTGCCCTTCTAACTATGGCTACACCTTC. It specifies CASSRICPSNYGYTF.

This chain joins TRBV4-2 and TRBJ2-5; D perhaps matches TRBD2 (6 bases). The CDR3 has 13 residues. Trimming left V 2 bases short and J 4 bases short, with 8 bases between. The germline gives CDR1 LGHNA, CDR2 YNFKEQ. The CDR3 region is CASSQLAVETQYF. CDR3 in DNA: TGTGCCAGCAGCCAATTAGCGGTAGAGACCCAGTACTTC.

The chain is built from TRBV30 and TRBJ1-3; D gene uncertain. Germline CDR1 is GTSNPN and CDR2 is SVGIG (reference sequence). The length of the CDR3 is 13 residues. V was pared by 5 bases and J by 4 bases, with 12 bases between. The CDR3 loop reads CAWFAGSGNTIYF. The DNA of the CDR3 is TGTGCCTGGTTCGCCGGATCCGGAAACACCATATATTTT.

The chain joins TRBV3-1 (or the pseudogene TRBV3-2) to TRBJ1-1, with TRBD1 identical over 7 bases. The CDR3 loop spans 16 amino acids. Germline assignment: CDR1 LGHDT and CDR2 YNNKEL (reference sequence). V trimming: 4 bases; J trimming: 1 base; junction bases outside the gene matches: 9. The chain's CDR3 is CASSLQGFSTNTEAFF. The CDR3, as DNA: TGTGCCAGCAGCCTACAGGGGTTTTCGACGAACACTGAAGCTTTCTTT.

This clone was seen a handful of times. This rearrangement joins TRBV6-1 to TRBJ1-4; D perhaps matches TRBD1 (5 bases). Trimming left V 4 bases short and J 6 bases short, with 18 bases between. The CDR3 consists of 16 residues. Germline values: CDR1 MNHNS, CDR2 SASEGT. CDR3 in amino acids: CASSAVVPGRYEKLFF. The CDR3 nucleotides are TGTGCCAGCAGTGCCGTCGTCCCAGGGCGATATGAAAAACTGTTTTTT.

This clone was counted a few times. The chain employs TRBV6-6 and TRBJ2-2, with TRBD2 matching 7 bases. With V trimmed by 6 bases and J by 3 bases, 4 bases remained unmatched. Germline CDR1 reads MNHNY; CDR2 reads SVGAGI (reference sequence). The CDR3 is 14 residues long. The CDR3 region is CASRYRGDTGELFF. CDR3 coding DNA: TGTGCCAGCAGGTACCGGGGGGACACCGGGGAGCTGTTTTTT.

This clone was found a few times. The chain carries TRBV5-1 and TRBJ1-6, with 8 bases lining up with TRBD1. Germline CDR1 is SGHRS and CDR2 is YFSETQ. The CDR3 has 15 amino acids. V shed 0 bases and J 8 bases; nucleotides not matched to a gene: 4. The CDR3 is CASSLGQGFDSPLHF. The CDR3 nucleotides are TGCGCCAGCAGCTTGGGACAGGGGTTCGATTCACCCCTCCACTTT.

The chain links TRBV5-6 to TRBJ2-2, with unresolved D. V lost 1 base and J 8 bases, leaving 9 bases between the germline ends. The germline gives CDR1 SGHDT, CDR2 YYEEEE. The CDR3 runs to 13 residues. Here the CDR3 reads CASSLRPAGELFF. In nucleotides, the CDR3 is TGTGCCAGCAGCTTGCGCCCGGCAGGGGAGCTGTTTTTT.

This chain uses TRBV19 with TRBJ1-2; D uncertain. This CDR3 has 13 amino acids. Germline V CDR1 and CDR2: LNHDA, SQIVND (reference sequence). V was pared by 4 bases and J by 4 bases, with 10 bases between. Here the CDR3 DNA reads TGTGCCAGTAGTACACCCGACGGCTATGGCTACACCTTC. It encodes CASSTPDGYGYTF.

The rearrangement uses TRBV3-1 (or the pseudogene TRBV3-2) and TRBJ1-6; D call uncertain. V gave up 0 bases and J gave up 8 bases, with 8 bases separating them. Germline lookup yields CDR1 LGHDT and CDR2 YNNKEL (reference sequence). The CDR3 consists of 14 residues. CDR3 nucleotides: TGTGCCAGCAGCCAAGAAAGGCAGGATTCACCCCTCCACTTT. It codes for CASSQERQDSPLHF.

The chain joins TRBV12-3 or TRBV12-4 to TRBJ2-1; D uncertain. CDR3 length: 13 residues. V lost 3 bases to trimming and J lost 8 bases, with 11 bases between them. The CDR3 DNA sequence: TGTGCCAGCAGTTTCGGAGAGGACGATGAGCAGTTCTTC. Translating gives CASSFGEDDEQFF.

CDR3 amino acids: CASGQGNSPLHF. CDR3 nucleotides: TGTGCCAGTGGGCAGGGTAATTCACCCCTCCACTTT. This chain links TRBV19 with TRBJ1-6; TRBD1 might be the D (5 bases). Trimming cost V 8 bases and J 6 bases, with 8 bases left between them. CDR1 is LNHDA and CDR2 is SQIVND in the germline V gene (reference sequence). The CDR3 runs 12 residues. The entire variable domain, with the rest obtained from reference TRBV19 and TRBJ1-6, is as follows: DGGITQSPKYLFRKEGQNVTLSCEQNLNHDAMYWYRQDPGQGLRLIYYSQIVNDFQKGDIAEGYSVSREKKESFPLTVTSAQKNPTAFYLCASGQGNSPLHFGNGTRLTVT.

The chain uses TRBV9 and TRBJ2-3; D is unclear. Germline values: CDR1 SGDLS, CDR2 YYNGEE. The CDR3 is 13 residues long. V was pared by 2 bases and J by 2 bases, with 6 bases between. CDR3 region: CASSVRFTDTQYF. CDR3 nucleotides: TGTGCCAGCAGCGTCCGTTTCACAGATACGCAGTATTTT.

This chain uses TRBV3-1 (or the pseudogene TRBV3-2) with TRBJ2-6; D is uncertain. This CDR3 has 18 amino acids. The germline gives CDR1 LGHDT, CDR2 YNNKEL (reference sequence). Trimming removed 1 base at V and 0 bases at J, with 13 bases between. The CDR3 reads CASSQGAGLSSGANVLTF. The CDR3 bases are TGTGCCAGCAGCCAAGGCGCAGGATTGAGCTCTGGGGCCAACGTCCTGACTTTC.

The J gene is TRBJ1-1, the V gene TRBV6-6; TRBD1 aligns across 8 bases. The ends lost 5 bases at V and 2 bases at J; junction bases unmatched: 7. Germline V lookup: CDR1 MNHNY, CDR2 SVGAGI (reference sequence). The CDR3 length is 15 residues. The CDR3 sequence: CASSLWTGTNTEAFF. CDR3 bases: TGTGCCAGCAGTCTGTGGACAGGGACTAACACTGAAGCTTTCTTT.

This clone was seen just once. This chain links TRBV18 with TRBJ2-5; TRBD1 is a possible D gene (6 bases). The germline gives CDR1 KGHSH, CDR2 LQKENI. V was pared by 3 bases and J by 7 bases, with 15 bases between. The CDR3 has 14 residues. CDR3 protein: CASSPPWGPVTQYF. DNA of the CDR3: TGTGCCAGCTCACCGCCCTGGGGGCCGGTGACCCAGTACTTC.

The V call is TRBV4-2, the J call TRBJ2-1; the match to TRBD2 covers 8 bases. V dropped 8 bases and J dropped 3; count of bases not matched to a gene: 9. Looked up from germline, CDR1 is LGHNA and CDR2 is YNFKEQ. This CDR3 has 15 residues. CDR3 nucleotides: TGTGCCAGCGGATCAAGCGGGGGCTTCTACAATGAGCAGTTCTTC. Translation gives CASGSSGGFYNEQFF.

The chain recombines TRBV9 with TRBJ1-2; D is undetermined. Germline V gives CDR1 SGDLS, CDR2 YYNGEE. Trimming took 0 bases from V and 4 from J, leaving 7 bases between them. This CDR3 region has 13 residues. CDR3 residues: CASSVDEAYGYTF. Written as DNA, the CDR3 is TGTGCCAGCAGCGTAGATGAAGCCTATGGCTACACCTTC.

The gene calls are TRBV28 and TRBJ1-5; TRBD1 aligns across 7 bases. The CDR3 consists of 15 residues. Trimming cost V 3 bases and J 4 bases; bases outside gene matches: 6. Germline V CDR1 and CDR2: MDHEN, SYDVKM. CDR3 protein: CASSLIQGWNQPQHF. The CDR3 coding sequence is TGTGCCAGCAGTTTGATACAGGGGTGGAATCAGCCCCAGCATTTT.

This chain links TRBV2 with TRBJ1-4; 8 nucleotides line up with TRBD1. Germline values: CDR1 SNHLY, CDR2 FYNNEI. Trimming removed 7 bases from V and 2 bases from J; junction bases left unmatched: 3. This CDR3 is built from 14 residues. The CDR3 nucleotides read TGTGCCAGCAACAGGGGGTACACTAATGAAAAACTGTTTTTT. This gives the protein CASNRGYTNEKLFF.